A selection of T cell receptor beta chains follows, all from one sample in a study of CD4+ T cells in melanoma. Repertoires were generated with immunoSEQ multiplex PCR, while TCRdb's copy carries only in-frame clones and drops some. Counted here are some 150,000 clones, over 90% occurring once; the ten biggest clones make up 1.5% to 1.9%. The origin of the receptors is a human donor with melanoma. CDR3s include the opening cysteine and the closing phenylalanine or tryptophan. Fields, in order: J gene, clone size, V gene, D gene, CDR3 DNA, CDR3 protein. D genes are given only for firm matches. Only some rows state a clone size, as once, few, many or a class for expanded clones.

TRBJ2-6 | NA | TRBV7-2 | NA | TGTGCCAGCAGCTTAGGGCCGGCCTCTGGGGCCAACGTCCTGACTTTC | CASSLGPASGANVLTF
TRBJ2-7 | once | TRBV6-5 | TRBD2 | TGTGCCAGCAAGTCTAGCGGGGGGACCGGGGAGCAGTACTTC | CASKSSGGTGEQYF
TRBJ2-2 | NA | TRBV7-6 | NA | TGTGCCAGCCGGAATGGACTCGGCACCGGGGAGCTGTTTTTT | CASRNGLGTGELFF
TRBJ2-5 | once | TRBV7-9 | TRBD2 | TGTGCCAGCAGCCGGGGACTAGCGGGGATACAAGAGACCCAGTACTTC | CASSRGLAGIQETQYF
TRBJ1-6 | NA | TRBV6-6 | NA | TGTGCCAGCAGTTTTCGGACAGAAAATAATTCACCCCTCCACTTT | CASSFRTENNSPLHF
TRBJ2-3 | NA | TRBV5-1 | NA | TGCGCCAGCAGCCTGACTTGGACCACAGATACGCAGTATTTT | CASSLTWTTDTQYF
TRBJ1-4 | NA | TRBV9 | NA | TGTGCCAGCAGCCCACCTGGAGGCACCCATGAAAAACTGTTTTTT | CASSPPGGTHEKLFF
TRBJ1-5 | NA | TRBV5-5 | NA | TGTGCCAGCAGCTTGGCCGGCGGTGGGAGCCGCAATCAGCCCCAGCATTTT | CASSLAGGGSRNQPQHF
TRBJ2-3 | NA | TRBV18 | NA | TGTGCCAGCTCGCCTACCGGCACAGATACGCAGTATTTT | CASSPTGTDTQYF
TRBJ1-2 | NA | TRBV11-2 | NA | TGTGCCAGCAGCTTAGATCGGCGGACCACCCTCTCTGGCTACACCTTC | CASSLDRRTTLSGYTF
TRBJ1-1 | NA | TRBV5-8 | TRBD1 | TGTGCCAGCATTAGAACAGGGGGTCGGAACACTGAAGCTTTCTTT | CASIRTGGRNTEAFF
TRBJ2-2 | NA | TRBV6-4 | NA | TGTGCCAGCAGACAGGGTTCGTTGGACACCGGGGAGCTGTTTTTT | CASRQGSLDTGELFF
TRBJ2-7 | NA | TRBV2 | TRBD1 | TGTGCCAGCAGACTAGGACAGGTTCCCAGCTACGAGCAGTACTTC | CASRLGQVPSYEQYF
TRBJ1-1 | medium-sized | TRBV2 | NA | TGTGCCAGCAGTGACGGGGGAGAAGGAGCTTTCTTT | CASSDGGEGAFF
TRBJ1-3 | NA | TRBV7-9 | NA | TGTGCCAGCAGCCCCGCGGGACAAACTGGAAACACCATATATTTT | CASSPAGQTGNTIYF
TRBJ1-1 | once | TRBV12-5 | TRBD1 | TGTGCTAGTGGTTTGCCCGGGACAGGAGTTATGAACACTGAAGCTTTCTTT | CASGLPGTGVMNTEAFF
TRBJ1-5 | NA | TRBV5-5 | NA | TGTGCCAGCAGCTTGCGGTCAGGACTGGATCAGCCCCAGCATTTT | CASSLRSGLDQPQHF
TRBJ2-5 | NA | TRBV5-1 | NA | TGCGCCAGCAGCTTGCATGGGCAAGAGACCCAGTACTTC | CASSLHGQETQYF
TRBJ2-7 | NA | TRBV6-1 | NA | TGTGCCAGCAGTGGGGACATCGACGAGCAGTACTTC | CASSGDIDEQYF
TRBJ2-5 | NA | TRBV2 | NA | TGTGCCAGCACCCAGGGACTCACGTACTTC | CASTQGLTYF
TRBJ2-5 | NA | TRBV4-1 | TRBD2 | TGCGCCAGCAGCCATGGCCTAGCGGGAGTACAAGAGACCCAGTACTTC | CASSHGLAGVQETQYF
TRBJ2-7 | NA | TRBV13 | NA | TGTGCCAGCAGCACAGGGACCCCACGTGGGGGGTACGAGCAGTACTTC | CASSTGTPRGGYEQYF
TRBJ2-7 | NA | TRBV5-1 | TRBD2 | TGCGCCAGCAGCTGGACGGGGGGACCCTACGAGCAGTACTTC | CASSWTGGPYEQYF
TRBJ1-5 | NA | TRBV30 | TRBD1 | TGTGCCTGGAGTGTACAGAGGGGGCTTCGGGATCAGCCCCAGCATTTT | CAWSVQRGLRDQPQHF
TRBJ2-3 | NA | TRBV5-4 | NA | TGTGCCAGCAGCCTCGAGCAGAGACTCCCCACAGATACGCAGTATTTT | CASSLEQRLPTDTQYF
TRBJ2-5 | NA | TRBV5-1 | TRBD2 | TGCGCCAGCAGGTCGGGGGGGATTAGTGAGACCCAGTACTTC | CASRSGGISETQYF
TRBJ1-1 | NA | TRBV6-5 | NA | TGTGCCAGCAGTGACCTGGGCACTGAAGCTTTCTTT | CASSDLGTEAFF
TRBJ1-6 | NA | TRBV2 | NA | TGTGCCAGCGGAGCCAGGGAAGGCTCCTATAATTCACCCCTCCACTTT | CASGAREGSYNSPLHF
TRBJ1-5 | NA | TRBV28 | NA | TGTGCCAGCAGTTGGGGGGCATGGCAGCCCCAGCATTTT | CASSWGAWQPQHF
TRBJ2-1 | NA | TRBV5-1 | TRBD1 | TGCGCCAGCAGCTTGGGGACAGGGAAATACAATGAGCAGTTCTTC | CASSLGTGKYNEQFF
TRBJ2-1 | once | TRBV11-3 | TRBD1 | TGTGCCAGCAGCTTATCAGGGGGCGAAGAGAATGAGCAGTTCTTC | CASSLSGGEENEQFF
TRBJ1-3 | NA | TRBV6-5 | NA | TGTGCCAGCAGTCTGACAACAGGGTCGGGAAACACCATATATTTT | CASSLTTGSGNTIYF
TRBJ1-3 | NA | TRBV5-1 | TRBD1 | TGCGCCAGCAGCTTCGACAGGGCTGGAAACACCATATATTTT | CASSFDRAGNTIYF
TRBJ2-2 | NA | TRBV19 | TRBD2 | TGTGCCAGTAGTACGACTCAGGGACTAGCGGTGAACACCGGGGAGCTGTTTTTT | CASSTTQGLAVNTGELFF
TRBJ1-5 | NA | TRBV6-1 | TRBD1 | TGTGCCAGCAGTGAGATGGCAGGGGGAGGTTGGGCGCCCCAGCATTTT | CASSEMAGGGWAPQHF
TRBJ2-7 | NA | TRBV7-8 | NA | TGTGCCAGCAGCGAAAGCCCAACCAGGTACGAGCAGTACTTC | CASSESPTRYEQYF
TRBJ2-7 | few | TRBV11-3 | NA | TGTGCCAGCAGCTTAGGACAGCTCGACGAGCAGTACTTC | CASSLGQLDEQYF
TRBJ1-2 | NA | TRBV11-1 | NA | TGTGCCAGCAGCAACAAAAACTCTCCTGGCTACACCTTC | CASSNKNSPGYTF
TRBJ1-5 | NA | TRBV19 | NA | TGTGCCAGTAGTATAAACGGCGGGGAAGATCAGCCCCAGCATTTT | CASSINGGEDQPQHF
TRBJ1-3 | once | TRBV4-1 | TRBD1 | TGCGCCAGCAGCCAGGACAGGGGCTCTGGAAACACCATATATTTT | CASSQDRGSGNTIYF
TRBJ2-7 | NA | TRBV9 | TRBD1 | TGTGCCAGCAGCCCTCAGGGGGCCCACGAGCAGTACTTC | CASSPQGAHEQYF
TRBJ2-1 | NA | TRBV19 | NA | TGTGCCAGTCAGATGAAGATCAGCAATGAGCAGTTCTTC | CASQMKISNEQFF
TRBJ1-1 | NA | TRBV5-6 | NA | TGTGCCAGCAGCTTGGAATACGGAGAAGCTTTCTTT | CASSLEYGEAFF
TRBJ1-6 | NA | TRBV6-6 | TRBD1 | TGTGCCAGCAGTTACGGGACAGATAATTCACCCCTCCACTTT | CASSYGTDNSPLHF
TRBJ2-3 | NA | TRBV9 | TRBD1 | TGTGCCAGCAGCGTGAGGACAGGGCCGGGCTATACAGATACGCAGTATTTT | CASSVRTGPGYTDTQYF
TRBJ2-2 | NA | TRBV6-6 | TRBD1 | TGTGCCAGCAATGACAGGGGGGCCGGGGAGCTGTTTTTT | CASNDRGAGELFF
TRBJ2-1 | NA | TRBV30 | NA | TGTGCCTGGAGTCTAGGGGAGAGCTCCTACAATGAGCAGTTCTTC | CAWSLGESSYNEQFF
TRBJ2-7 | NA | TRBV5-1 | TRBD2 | TGCGCCAGCAGCCGCGGGGGGAGCTCCTACGAGCAGTACTTC | CASSRGGSSYEQYF
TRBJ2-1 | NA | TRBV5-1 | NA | TGCGCCAGCAGCCAACTCAGCAGGGCCTACAATGAGCAGTTCTTC | CASSQLSRAYNEQFF
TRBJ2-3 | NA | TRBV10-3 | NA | TGTGCTAACGGGGCGGGGGCGGTAGATACGCAGTATTTT | CANGAGAVDTQYF
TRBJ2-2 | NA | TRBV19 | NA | TGTGCCAGTAGTTCGCACTTGGGGGAGCTGTTTTTT | CASSSHLGELFF
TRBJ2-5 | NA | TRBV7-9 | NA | TGTGCCAGCAGTAGACAGTTAGACCAAGAGACCCAGTACTTC | CASSRQLDQETQYF
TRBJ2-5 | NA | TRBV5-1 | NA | TGCGCCAGCAGCCCCACGGGACCCACGCAAGAGACCCAGTACTTC | CASSPTGPTQETQYF
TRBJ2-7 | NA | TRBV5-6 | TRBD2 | TGTGCCAGCAGCTCCTTTTGGGCACCTAGCGGGGGGACGGGCGAGCAGTACTTC | CASSSFWAPSGGTGEQYF
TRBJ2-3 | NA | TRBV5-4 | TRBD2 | TGTGCCAGCAGCCCAGAGACTAGCGGGGGGGCTAATACGCAGTATTTT | CASSPETSGGANTQYF
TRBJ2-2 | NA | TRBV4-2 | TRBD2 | TGTGCCAGCAGCGGAAACGGGGGGGCGTGGGAGCTGTTTTTT | CASSGNGGAWELFF
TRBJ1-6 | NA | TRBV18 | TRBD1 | TGTGCCAGCTCACCACAGAGACAGGGAACTCAGTCACCCCTCCACTTT | CASSPQRQGTQSPLHF
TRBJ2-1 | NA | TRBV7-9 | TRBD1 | TGTGCCAGCAGCTCGACACAGGGGCCACTTACCTACAATGAGCAGTTCTTC | CASSSTQGPLTYNEQFF
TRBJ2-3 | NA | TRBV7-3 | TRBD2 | TGTGCCAGCAGCTTAAAGTTCTCTAGCGGGGGGGCCACAGATACGCAGTATTTT | CASSLKFSSGGATDTQYF